Each of the 27 T cell receptor beta chains below was sequenced from the same sample in a study of a mutant IDH1 vaccine in newly diagnosed glioma. Profiled with immunoSEQ multiplex PCR; TCRdb holds only in-frame clones, not every one. This sample yields tens of thousands of clones, of which approximately 79% are seen a single time; approximately 19% belongs to the top ten. Indicated time point: week 47, end of study. Vaccination comprised doses that each held 300 ug of mutant IDH1 20-mer peptide, plus topical imiquimod. Their antigen targets remain unknown. The sequenced sample was PBMCs, obtained from a glioma patient whose treatment included an IDH1 peptide vaccine. Source of these receptors: a man in his late teens or twenties with glioma. Some clones in this sample may be carry-over from other donors' samples.

The chain uses TRBV13 and TRBJ2-7; D is possibly TRBD1 (6 bases). Germline V gene lookup returns CDR1 PRHDT and CDR2 FYEKMQ (reference sequence). The CDR3 sequence is 15 residues long. The germline V and J ends were trimmed by 5 bases and 1 base, with 15 bases remaining between them. CDR3 protein: CASSQLRDTSYEQYF. CDR3 in DNA: TGTGCCAGCAGCCAACTCCGGGACACTTCCTACGAGCAGTACTTC.

This rearrangement joins TRBV19 to TRBJ1-2, with D tentatively TRBD1 (6 bases). In germline, CDR1 is LNHDA, CDR2 SQIVND (reference sequence). CDR3 length: 16 residues. V lost 3 bases to trimming and J lost 8 bases, with 22 bases between them. As DNA, the CDR3 is TGTGCCAGTAGTATTCGGCCCCCGACAGGTTTGGGAGGCTACACCTTC. Residues: CASSIRPPTGLGGYTF.

The CDR3 nucleotides read TGTGCCAGCAGCTTAGCGCGGAGGGTCGGAGAAGCTTTCTTT. Encoded protein: CASSLARRVGEAFF. The chain links TRBV7-2 to TRBJ1-1, with D unresolved. Per the germline V gene, CDR1 is SGHTA and CDR2 is FQGNSA. Trimming removed 0 bases from V and 8 bases from J, with 13 bases in between. The CDR3 consists of 14 residues.

This rearrangement joins TRBV6-6 to TRBJ1-5; D remains ambiguous. This CDR3 contains 16 residues. Germline lookup yields CDR1 MNHNY and CDR2 SVGAGI (reference sequence). Between the trimmed V and J ends, which lost 0 bases and 4 bases, there was a span of 13 bases. The CDR3 DNA follows: TGTGCCAGCAGTTACTCAAGCCCCGGGGTAAATCAGCCCCAGCATTTT. This translates into CASSYSSPGVNQPQHF.

The chain recombines TRBV6-5 with TRBJ1-2; D gene unclear. V lost 6 bases, J lost 7 bases, and 9 bases lay in between. This CDR3 has 11 residues. Per germline, CDR1 MNHEY and CDR2 SVGAGI. The chain's CDR3 is CASRAWGGYTF. CDR3 nucleotides: TGTGCCAGCAGAGCGTGGGGTGGCTACACCTTC.

The chain carries TRBV6-5 and TRBJ2-6, with a weak D call TRBD2 (6 bases). The germline V gene encodes CDR1 MNHEY and CDR2 SVGAGI. V dropped 0 bases and J dropped 2 bases, with 8 bases sitting between them. This CDR3 contains 16 residues. CDR3: CASSYSGGTGANVLTF. CDR3 in DNA: TGTGCCAGCAGTTACTCGGGGGGAACTGGGGCCAACGTCCTGACTTTC.

The V gene is TRBV6-6, the J gene TRBJ1-2, with D unresolved. Germline V gives CDR1 MNHNY, CDR2 SVGAGI (reference sequence). There are 15 residues in the CDR3. Deletions cut 6 bases from V and 2 bases from J, with 16 bases between. The CDR3 DNA is TGTGCCAGCAGCATATCGGCAGTGACGAACTATGGCTACACCTTC. It is translated as CASSISAVTNYGYTF.

This chain connects TRBV29-1 to TRBJ2-7; D might be TRBD1 (6 bases). The V gene's germline CDR1 is SQVTM and CDR2 ANQGSEA. The CDR3 has 15 amino acids. Trimming took off 2 bases at V and 0 bases at J, with 14 bases between the two ends. The CDR3, as DNA: TGCAGCGTTGAAACACAGGGAAGGGGCTCCTACGAGCAGTACTTC. Translated, it gives CSVETQGRGSYEQYF.

The V call is TRBV4-2, the J call TRBJ2-7, with 8 nucleotides matching TRBD2. V gave up 4 bases and J gave up 2 bases; unmatched junction bases: 7. The CDR3 extends over 15 amino acids. Germline V gene data show CDR1 as LGHNA and CDR2 as YNFKEQ. This CDR3 reads CASSLGLAGTYEQYF. The CDR3 region has the DNA TGTGCCAGCAGCCTTGGACTAGCTGGCACCTACGAGCAGTACTTC.

The V and J genes are TRBV18 and TRBJ1-2; D may be TRBD1 (5 bases). CDR3 length: 16 amino acids. V was pared by 3 bases and J by 0 bases, with 14 bases between. Germline values: CDR1 KGHSH, CDR2 LQKENI. CDR3 amino acids: CASSPRSAGTNYGYTF. In DNA form, the CDR3 reads TGTGCCAGCTCACCGAGGTCCGCAGGGACTAACTATGGCTACACCTTC.

This sequence joins TRBV6-1 and TRBJ2-7; 8 positions match TRBD2. Losses at the gene ends were 7 bases for V and 2 bases for J; bases not matched to a gene: 10. Germline-derived CDR1 and CDR2 are MNHNS and SASEGT. This CDR3 is built from 15 residues. The CDR3 loop reads CASTNIGTRTYEQYF. CDR3 sequence (DNA): TGTGCCAGCACCAATATCGGGACTAGGACCTACGAGCAGTACTTC.

V and J are TRBV18 and TRBJ2-4, with D hard to call. The length of the CDR3 is 14 residues. CDR1 is KGHSH, CDR2 LQKENI, per germline. V shed 3 bases and J shed 8 bases, with 14 bases lying between them. The DNA of the CDR3 is TGTGCCAGCTCACCTCCAATGACGGGTGACATTCAGTACTTC. Its protein is CASSPPMTGDIQYF.

In its sample, this clone was seen a few times. The J gene is TRBJ1-5, the V gene TRBV6-5; D ambiguous. V was cut by 0 bases and J by 3 bases, with 9 bases left in between. This CDR3 is built from 15 residues. Germline-derived CDR1 and CDR2 are MNHEY and SVGAGI. The DNA of the CDR3 is TGTGCCAGCAGTTACTCGAGCGTCTACAATCAGCCCCAGCATTTT. Residues: CASSYSSVYNQPQHF.

This rearrangement joins TRBV10-3 to TRBJ1-6; D is unclear. V was pared by 10 bases and J by 6 bases, with 19 bases between. The germline CDR1 and CDR2 sequences are ENHRY and SYGVKD. CDR3 size: 15 residues. The CDR3 protein is CATLFRADANSPLHF. In DNA, the CDR3 is TGTGCCACCCTCTTTAGGGCTGACGCTAATTCACCCCTCCACTTT.

The V and J genes are TRBV5-1 and TRBJ1-1; TRBD1 matches 12 bases. The trim removed 5 bases at V and 1 base at J, leaving 18 bases unmatched. Germline values: CDR1 SGHRS, CDR2 YFSETQ. This CDR3 is built from 20 residues. CDR3 amino acids: CASSNTGTGGFWVQNTEAFF. DNA of the CDR3: TGCGCCAGCAGTAATACCGGGACAGGGGGCTTTTGGGTGCAGAACACTGAAGCTTTCTTT.

This clone was picked up one time. The gene calls are TRBV7-8 and TRBJ2-7; 7 bases line up with TRBD2. The CDR3 is made up of 15 amino acids. The V and J ends lost 2 bases and 0 bases, in that order; junction bases with no gene match: 4. Germline assignment: CDR1 SGHVS and CDR2 FQNEAQ. The CDR3 here is CASSLNGRISYEQYF. As DNA, the CDR3 is TGTGCCAGCAGCTTAAACGGGAGGATCTCCTACGAGCAGTACTTC.

The chain couples TRBV5-1 to TRBJ2-7; perhaps TRBD2 as D (6 bases). In germline, CDR1 is SGHRS, CDR2 YFSETQ. CDR3 size: 13 residues. The V end lost 1 base, the J end lost 11 bases, and 16 bases lay between the germline ends. The CDR3 coding sequence is TGCGCCAGCAGCTTGACTAGCCTAGACAGTAAGTACTTC. This sequence encodes CASSLTSLDSKYF.

This chain links TRBV2 with TRBJ1-2, with a tentative D call TRBD1 (5 bases). The V end was cut by 4 bases, the J end by 7 bases, with 10 bases between. The germline CDR1 and CDR2 sequences are SNHLY and FYNNEI. This CDR3 is 12 amino acids long. The CDR3 nucleotides read TGTGCCAGCAGTGCGGGACTATCTGGCTACACCTTC. It is translated as CASSAGLSGYTF.

This chain joins TRBV5-4 and TRBJ1-1; the D gene is possibly TRBD1 (6 bases). Trimming stripped 2 bases from V and 6 bases from J, with 11 bases between. Germline lookup yields CDR1 SGHNT and CDR2 YYREEE (reference sequence). The CDR3 totals 13 residues. The CDR3 spells CASSFVAGAEAFF. The DNA for the CDR3 is TGTGCCAGCAGCTTCGTAGCAGGGGCTGAAGCTTTCTTT. Filled out from reference TRBV5-4 and TRBJ1-1, the complete variable domain reads ETGVTQSPTHLIKTRGQQVTLRCSSQSGHNTVSWYQQALGQGPQFIFQYYREEENGRGNFPPRFSGLQFPNYSSELNVNALELDDSALYLCASSFVAGAEAFFGQGTRLTVV.

The CDR3 region has the DNA TGCAGCGTCCTCGGGTTTCAAGAGACCCAGTACTTC. It is translated as CSVLGFQETQYF. The chain uses TRBV29-1 and TRBJ2-5; D remains unclear. CDR3 length: 12 residues. Germline values: CDR1 SQVTM, CDR2 ANQGSEA. V dropped 6 bases and J dropped 2 bases, with 10 bases sitting between them.

The chain uses TRBV27 and TRBJ1-2; D is uncertain. Germline CDR1 MNHEY, CDR2 SMNVEV (reference sequence). V was trimmed by 4 bases and J by 6 bases, leaving 18 bases between them. The CDR3 consists of 15 residues. This CDR3 reads CASSSYKVNMDGYTF. The CDR3 bases are TGTGCCAGCAGTTCTTACAAAGTAAATATGGATGGCTACACCTTC.

The chain joins TRBV5-4 to TRBJ2-1, with TRBD1 matching over 8 bases. J gave up 8 bases and V 4 bases, and 5 bases lay outside the gene matches. CDR3 size: 13 residues. Germline V lookup: CDR1 SGHNT, CDR2 YYREEE (reference sequence). DNA for the CDR3: TGTGCCAGCAGCGGACAGGGTTTTGATGAGCAGTTCTTC. Its protein product is CASSGQGFDEQFF.

In its sample, this clone was seen a few times. The rearrangement joins TRBV5-1 to TRBJ1-4, with D possibly TRBD1 on 5 matching bases. The CDR3 covers 15 residues. V was trimmed by 0 bases and J by 7 bases, leaving 13 bases between them. Germline V gene lookup returns CDR1 SGHRS and CDR2 YFSETQ. CDR3 sequence: CASSLEAGLGEKLFF. In DNA form, the CDR3 reads TGCGCCAGCAGCTTGGAGGCAGGGCTCGGTGAAAAACTGTTTTTT.

This chain links TRBV7-2 with TRBJ1-6; unclear D gene. CDR1 is SGHTA and CDR2 is FQGNSA in the germline V gene. This CDR3 spans 13 amino acids. Trimming pared 2 bases from V and 6 bases from J, leaving 5 bases between. The CDR3 DNA follows: TGTGCCAGCAGCTTACAGTTTAATTCACCCCTCCACTTT. This codes for CASSLQFNSPLHF.

The V and J genes are TRBV4-3 and TRBJ1-5, with TRBD1 identical over 7 bases. Germline V gene sequence: CDR1 LGHNA, CDR2 YSLEER. V was clipped by 0 bases and J by 7 bases; unmatched bases: 9. This CDR3 is built from 16 residues. Here the CDR3 reads CASSQETGRGGQPQHF. Here the CDR3 DNA reads TGCGCCAGCAGCCAAGAGACAGGGAGAGGAGGCCAGCCCCAGCATTTT.

V usage is TRBV4-2 and J usage is TRBJ1-1; 9 bases match TRBD1. From germline, CDR1 is LGHNA and CDR2 YNFKEQ. J gave up 0 bases and V 4 bases, and 3 bases lay outside the gene matches. This CDR3 has 15 residues. The CDR3 nucleotides are TGTGCCAGCAGCCCCACAGGGGGCATGAACACTGAAGCTTTCTTT. Protein: CASSPTGGMNTEAFF.

J is TRBJ2-1 and V is TRBV2; D is possibly TRBD2 (5 bases). Between the trimmed V and J ends, which lost 8 bases and 12 bases, there was a span of 17 bases. The CDR3 has 12 residues. CDR1 and CDR2 from the germline V gene are SNHLY and FYNNEI. CDR3 DNA: TGTGCCAGCGGGCCCCCCCGAAGCGGGCAGTTCTTC. Its translation is CASGPPRSGQFF. Combining the CDR3 with reference TRBV2 and TRBJ2-1 gives the whole variable domain EPEVTQTPSHQVTQMGQEVILRCVPISNHLYFYWYRQILGQKVEFLVSFYNNEISEKSEIFDDQFSVERPDGSNFTLKIRSTKLEDSAMYFCASGPPRSGQFFGPGTRLTVL.